This entry is about one T cell receptor (beta chain). All recovered Cohort 3 donors got two negative PCRs, got clearance, or saw symptom resolution. The assay was immunoSEQ multiplex PCR, and TCRdb's table has in-frame clones only and misses some. The sample shows roughly 250,000 clones, 80% to 90% of them seen only once. This record comes from a study of blood T cell repertoires in COVID-19. Study-level information: Donors in the United States, Italy and Spain gave samples during acute or convalescent COVID-19.

Germline CDR1 MNHEY, CDR2 SMNVEV (reference sequence). V gave up 4 bases and J gave up 9 bases, with 19 bases separating them. The CDR3 is made up of 16 amino acids. Sequencing was done on a sample of PBMCs or T cells enriched from blood (not recorded which). The TCR sequence derives from a woman in her forties or fifties who had recovered from COVID-19. The rearrangement uses TRBV27 and TRBJ1-6; D remains ambiguous. The CDR3 DNA is TGTGCCAGCAGTTCCTCCCCGGGGAGGTTGGGTTCACCCCTCCACTTT. Protein: CASSSSPGRLGSPLHF.